The 30 T cell receptor beta chains below were found in one sample sequenced in a study of T cells after yellow fever vaccination. TCRdb independently ran MiXCR on the 5' RACE reads; one entry per CDR3 protein. Counted here are over 300,000 distinct CDR3 sequences, around 7.3% occurring once; the ten biggest clones make up 18%. The sample in question was PBMCs, obtained more than 35 days after the first yellow fever vaccination. Source of these receptors: a man aged 18 to 35 who received the YFV17D yellow fever vaccine.

The J gene is TRBJ2-7, the V gene TRBV5-6; D is uncertain. Germline-derived CDR1 and CDR2 are SGHDT and YYEEEE. The CDR3 is made up of 15 amino acids. V was cut by 4 bases and J by 2 bases, with 16 bases left in between. CDR3 residues: CASSPLGREAYEQYF. The CDR3 DNA is TGTGCCAGCAGCCCCCTGGGCCGAGAGGCCTACGAGCAGTACTTC. Drawing the rest from reference TRBV5-6 and TRBJ2-7, the complete variable domain is DAGVTQSPTHLIKTRGQQVTLRCSPKSGHDTVSWYQQALGQGPQFIFQYYEEEERQRGNFPDRFSGHQFPNYSSELNVNALLLGDSALYLCASSPLGREAYEQYFGPGTRLTVT.

This clonotype was seen a few times. The chain carries TRBV5-6 and TRBJ2-3; no firm D call. Between the trimmed V and J ends, which lost 2 bases and 2 bases, there was a span of 6 bases. From germline, CDR1 is SGHDT and CDR2 YYEEEE. This CDR3 spans 13 amino acids. The CDR3 nucleotides are TGTGCCAGCAGCTTTGGTAACACAGATACGCAGTATTTT. Translating gives CASSFGNTDTQYF.

This clonotype was observed a few times. V gene TRBV7-2 combines with J gene TRBJ2-5; 8 positions match TRBD2. Trimming removed 1 base from V and 5 bases from J; junction bases left unmatched: 12. The CDR3 is made up of 17 amino acids. Germline-derived CDR1 and CDR2 are SGHTA and FQGNSA. The CDR3 DNA reads TGTGCCAGCAGCTTAGGGCCTGGAACTAGCGGACGGGAGACCCAGTACTTC. Its translation: CASSLGPGTSGRETQYF.

This clonotype was detected a few times. The rearrangement uses TRBV12-3 or TRBV12-4 and TRBJ1-2; D unclear. This CDR3 is built from 13 residues. The V and J ends lost 6 bases and 4 bases respectively, with 12 bases between them. CDR3 loop: CASSLRPGYGYTF. Written as DNA, the CDR3 is TGTGCCAGCAGCCTAAGGCCGGGCTATGGCTACACCTTC.

This clonotype has ten or more counts. The chain links TRBV30 to TRBJ2-3; D is unclear. V gave up 5 bases and J gave up 0 bases, with 9 bases separating them. Germline CDR1 is GTSNPN and CDR2 is SVGIG (reference sequence). The CDR3 contains 13 residues. CDR3 residues: CAWFRPSTDTQYF. The CDR3 nucleotides read TGTGCCTGGTTCAGGCCTAGCACAGATACGCAGTATTTT. The full variable domain, in which reference TRBV30 and TRBJ2-3 provide the parts outside the CDR3, is SQTIHQWPATLVQPVGSPLSLECTVEGTSNPNLYWYRQAAGRGLQLLFYSVGIGQISSEVPQNLSASRPQDRQFILSSKKLLLSDSGFYLCAWFRPSTDTQYFGPGTRLTVL.

This rearrangement joins TRBV27 to TRBJ1-2; the D gene is possibly TRBD1 (5 bases). The CDR3 is 16 residues long. Germline V gives CDR1 MNHEY, CDR2 SMNVEV (reference sequence). V was clipped by 5 bases and J by 5 bases, with 21 bases between them. The CDR3 region is CASSPRSTVRLYGYTF. CDR3 DNA: TGTGCCAGCAGTCCTAGATCGACAGTACGGCTGTATGGCTACACCTTC.

The chain has TRBV6-5 and TRBJ2-3; 9 nucleotides agree with TRBD2. Germline trimming cut 4 bases from V and 8 bases from J; bases unmatched to any gene: 16. This CDR3 contains 17 residues. The germline V gene encodes CDR1 MNHEY and CDR2 SVGAGI. CDR3 amino acids: CASSLSTSGGRWVTQYF. The CDR3 coding sequence is TGTGCCAGCAGTTTAAGTACGAGCGGGGGGCGATGGGTTACGCAGTATTTT.

This clonotype was counted only a few times. This chain connects TRBV10-3 to TRBJ2-1, with a possible D match to TRBD1 (6 bases). V lost 6 bases, J lost 4 bases, and 13 bases lay in between. CDR1 is ENHRY, CDR2 SYGVKD, per germline. CDR3 length: 14 residues. The CDR3, as DNA: TGTGCCATCAGCCTGACGGACAGTTACAATGAGCAGTTCTTC. Protein product: CAISLTDSYNEQFF.

The rearrangement links TRBV4-3 to TRBJ1-5, with D unclear. This CDR3 spans 13 amino acids. Trimming pared 0 bases from V and 9 bases from J, leaving 9 bases between. Germline-derived CDR1 and CDR2 are LGHNA and YSLEER. The DNA of the CDR3 is TGCGCCAGCAGCCAAGACATCAACTTGCCCCAGCATTTT. Residues: CASSQDINLPQHF.

In this sample, this clonotype turned up a few times. This rearrangement joins TRBV5-4 to TRBJ1-2, with TRBD1 matching over 9 bases. Per the germline V gene, CDR1 is SGHNT and CDR2 is YYREEE (reference sequence). The CDR3 totals 13 residues. V dropped 0 bases and J dropped 11; count of bases not matched to a gene: 5. The CDR3 DNA reads TGTGCCAGCAGCTTGGCCCGGGACAGGGATTACACCTTC. The encoded protein is CASSLARDRDYTF. Full variable domain (outside the CDR3, taken from reference TRBV5-4 and TRBJ1-2): ETGVTQSPTHLIKTRGQQVTLRCSSQSGHNTVSWYQQALGQGPQFIFQYYREEENGRGNFPPRFSGLQFPNYSSELNVNALELDDSALYLCASSLARDRDYTFGSGTRLTVV.

This rearrangement joins TRBV29-1 to TRBJ2-4; D is uncertain. V shed 4 bases and J shed 0 bases, with 10 bases lying between them. Germline assignment: CDR1 SQVTM and CDR2 ANQGSEA. The CDR3 sequence is 14 residues long. DNA for the CDR3: TGCAGCGTTGTGCTCGGTCTAGCCAAAAACATTCAGTACTTC. Its translation is CSVVLGLAKNIQYF.

Many counts were recorded for this clonotype. The chain has TRBV7-2 and TRBJ1-3, with D unclear. The CDR3 sequence is 15 residues long. V lost 3 bases, J lost 2 bases, and 11 bases lay in between. CDR1 is SGHTA and CDR2 is FQGNSA in the germline V gene. The CDR3: CASSFQFGAGNTIYF. CDR3 nucleotide sequence: TGTGCCAGCAGCTTCCAGTTTGGGGCTGGAAACACCATATATTTT.

This chain uses TRBV14 with TRBJ2-5; a possible D gene is TRBD2 (7 bases). Germline lookup yields CDR1 SGHDN and CDR2 FVKESK. V lost 2 bases, J lost 4 bases, and 11 bases lay in between. This CDR3 is built from 14 residues. The CDR3 sequence is CASSQRGAGETQYF. The CDR3 region has the DNA TGTGCCAGCAGCCAACGGGGGGCCGGAGAGACCCAGTACTTC. The full variable domain, with the rest looked up from reference TRBV14 and TRBJ2-5, is EAGVTQFPSHSVIEKGQTVTLRCDPISGHDNLYWYRRVMGKEIKFLLHFVKESKQDESGMPNNRFLAERTGGTYSTLKVQPAELEDSGVYFCASSQRGAGETQYFGPGTRLLVL.

The chain recombines TRBV3-1 with TRBJ1-2; D is uncertain. The CDR3 totals 14 residues. The V gene's germline CDR1 is LGHDT and CDR2 YNNKEL (reference sequence). Trimming cost V 1 base and J 4 bases, with 10 bases left between them. CDR3 bases: TGTGCCAGCAGCCAAGTTTTCAGGAGCTATGGCTACACCTTC. Encoded protein: CASSQVFRSYGYTF.

The chain is built from TRBV7-9 and TRBJ2-5, with unresolved D. The V end lost 5 bases, the J end lost 5 bases, and 15 bases lay between the germline ends. Germline CDR1 SEHNR, CDR2 FQNEAQ (reference sequence). The CDR3 is 14 residues long. CDR3: CASSKSPFGETQYF. CDR3 coding DNA: TGTGCCAGCAGCAAATCGCCCTTCGGGGAGACCCAGTACTTC. The complete variable domain, with remaining parts taken from reference TRBV7-9 and TRBJ2-5, reads DTGVSQNPRHKITKRGQNVTFRCDPISEHNRLYWYRQTLGQGPEFLTYFQNEAQLEKSRLLSDRFSAERPKGSFSTLEIQRTEQGDSAMYLCASSKSPFGETQYFGPGTRLLVL.

This clonotype appeared a few times. The chain is built from TRBV7-3 and TRBJ2-1, with a tentative D call TRBD2 (5 bases). Germline V gene sequence: CDR1 SGHTA, CDR2 FQGTGA. Trimming left V 5 bases short and J 4 bases short, with 15 bases between. CDR3 size: 15 residues. CDR3 loop: CASSPLDSRYNEQFF. The CDR3 nucleotides read TGTGCCAGCAGCCCACTAGACTCCCGATACAATGAGCAGTTCTTC. The variable domain in full, completed from reference TRBV7-3 and TRBJ2-1, reads GAGVSQTPSNKVTEKGKYVELRCDPISGHTALYWYRQSLGQGPEFLIYFQGTGAADDSGLPNDRFFAVRPEGSVSTLKIQRTERGDSAVYLCASSPLDSRYNEQFFGPGTRLTVL.

The genes are TRBV7-2 and TRBJ2-7; 13 bases fit TRBD2. The J segment lost 3 bases and the V segment lost 9 bases, leaving 8 bases of the junction unmatched. This CDR3 contains 15 residues. In germline, CDR1 is SGHTA, CDR2 FQGNSA. CDR3 protein: CASSLTSGGIYEQYV. The CDR3 nucleotides read TGTGCCAGTTCCCTGACTAGCGGGGGGATCTACGAGCAGTACGTC.

A word on this clonotype: A read error is likely, as this CDR3 ends without the conserved phenylalanine or tryptophan. The V and J genes are TRBV5-1 and TRBJ1-4; TRBD1 aligns across 7 bases. Germline V gene sequence: CDR1 SGHRS, CDR2 YFSETQ. The V segment lost 2 bases and the J segment 5 bases; nucleotides outside the gene matches: 3. This CDR3 is built from 14 residues. CDR3 DNA: TGCGCCAGCAGCTTTTCGACAGGGAATGAAAAACTGTTTTCT. It codes for CASSFSTGNEKLFS.

There are a few counts of this clonotype. V gene TRBV19 combines with J gene TRBJ1-6, with no clear D. The V end was cut by 5 bases, the J end by 2 bases, with 10 bases between. Germline loops: CDR1 LNHDA, CDR2 SQIVND (reference sequence). The CDR3 runs to 15 residues. Here the CDR3 reads CASSWGVAYNSPLHF. As DNA, the CDR3 is TGTGCCAGTAGTTGGGGTGTCGCCTATAATTCACCCCTCCACTTT.

At least ten counts were recorded for this clonotype. The CDR3 DNA follows: TGCGCCAGCAGCCAACCGGGACTCTCCTACAATGAGCAGTTCTTC. Its protein product is CASSQPGLSYNEQFF. The chain combines TRBV4-3 with TRBJ2-1; perhaps TRBD2 as D (6 bases). Germline-derived CDR1 and CDR2 are LGHNA and YSLEER. The CDR3 covers 15 residues. The V gene lost 2 bases and the J gene lost 0 bases, with 8 bases spanning the gap.

This clonotype was counted only a few times. The chain uses TRBV5-5 and TRBJ1-2, with D possibly being TRBD1 (5 bases). V lost 0 bases and J 3 bases, leaving 12 bases between the germline ends. Germline V gene data show CDR1 as SGHKS and CDR2 as YYEKEE (reference sequence). The CDR3 sequence is 15 residues long. CDR3 residues: CASSLGPGQDYGYTF. The CDR3 nucleotides are TGTGCCAGCAGCTTGGGTCCAGGGCAGGACTATGGCTACACCTTC.

This clonotype appeared a few times. V gene TRBV3-1 combines with J gene TRBJ1-2; tentative D call: TRBD1 (6 bases). Trimming took 1 base from V and 4 from J, leaving 13 bases between them. Per the germline V gene, CDR1 is LGHDT and CDR2 is YNNKEL (reference sequence). The CDR3 covers 15 residues. This chain's CDR3 is CASSQGRTGPYGYTF. CDR3 nucleotides: TGTGCCAGCAGCCAAGGGCGAACAGGGCCCTATGGCTACACCTTC.

The chain recombines TRBV6-4 with TRBJ1-6; unclear D gene. V lost 6 bases, J lost 14 bases, and 14 bases lay in between. The CDR3 has 12 residues. Germline CDR1 and CDR2: MRHNA and SNTAGT. For the CDR3, the DNA is TGTGCCAGCAGCCTTAACAGTTTCACCCTCCACTTT. Protein product: CASSLNSFTLHF.

This clonotype was observed at least ten times. The gene calls are TRBV24-1 and TRBJ2-3; 12 bases align to TRBD2. V was pared by 6 bases and J by 4 bases, with 4 bases of the junction left unmatched. CDR3 length: 15 residues. CDR1 and CDR2 (germline): KGHDR, SFDVKD. This chain's CDR3 is CATSPASGGADTQYF. CDR3 sequence (DNA): TGTGCCACCAGTCCTGCTAGCGGGGGGGCAGATACGCAGTATTTT.

At least ten counts were recorded for this clonotype. The V and J genes are TRBV6-1 and TRBJ2-5, with a possible D match to TRBD2 (6 bases). V lost 7 bases to trimming and J lost 7 bases, with 16 bases between them. The CDR3 consists of 13 residues. Germline V CDR1 and CDR2: MNHNS, SASEGT. For the CDR3, the DNA is TGTGCCAGCACCAGACTAGGTTGGGGGACCCAGTACTTC. Protein sequence: CASTRLGWGTQYF.

The DNA of the CDR3 is TGCGCCAGCAGCTTGGTGCCCGGCGGCGAGCAGTTCTTC. This gives the protein CASSLVPGGEQFF. This rearrangement joins TRBV5-1 to TRBJ2-1; D not resolved. V lost 0 bases to trimming and J lost 10 bases, with 11 bases between them. CDR3 size: 13 residues. The germline V gene encodes CDR1 SGHRS and CDR2 YFSETQ.

In its sample, this clonotype was seen many times. The chain uses TRBV4-3 and TRBJ1-1, with unresolved D. Trimming took 0 bases from V and 1 from J, leaving 9 bases between them. This CDR3 contains 15 residues. Germline V gene data show CDR1 as LGHNA and CDR2 as YSLEER. Written as DNA, the CDR3 is TGCGCCAGCAGCCAAGATCCGGGCGCGAACACTGAAGCTTTCTTT. Residues: CASSQDPGANTEAFF.

The rearrangement joins TRBV12-3 or TRBV12-4 to TRBJ2-5, with a tentative D call TRBD2 (6 bases). This CDR3 comprises 14 residues. Trimming removed 4 bases from V and 3 bases from J, with 12 bases in between. This CDR3 is CASSYEPGEETQYF. The CDR3, as DNA: TGTGCCAGCAGTTACGAGCCGGGAGAAGAGACCCAGTACTTC.

The V call is TRBV12-3 or TRBV12-4, the J call TRBJ2-2; a weak D match, TRBD2 (5 bases). V was shortened by 7 bases and J by 7 bases, with 13 bases between the two germline ends. This CDR3 region has 13 residues. CDR3 nucleotides: TGTGCCAGCACCAACCCGGGGATCGGGGAGCTGTTTTTT. Encoded protein: CASTNPGIGELFF.

This clonotype was seen more than once but under ten times. This sequence joins TRBV9 and TRBJ2-6, with D maybe TRBD2 (6 bases). The V and J ends lost 3 bases and 1 base respectively, with 14 bases between them. CDR3 length: 17 residues. Per germline, CDR1 SGDLS and CDR2 YYNGEE. CDR3 coding DNA: TGTGCCAGCAGCGGACTAGGGGTTAGGTCTGGGGCCAACGTCCTGACTTTC. Its translation: CASSGLGVRSGANVLTF.